This T cell receptor beta chain was recovered during a study of T cells in Graves' hyperthyroidism and ophthalmopathy. This clonotype has at least ten counts. The CDR3 sequence is 13 residues long. The V end was cut by 7 bases, the J end by 0 bases, with 9 bases between. Germline CDR1 MNHNS, CDR2 SASEGT. Amplified TCR beta CDR3 regions came from RNA transcripts. A set of HTBI primers served as the primers for a first-round RT-PCR of the TCR CDR3. TCRdb redid the calling of the multiplex PCR reads with MiXCR, one entry per CDR3 protein. The table has some 500,000 distinct CDR3 sequences, approximately 15% seen once.

The specimen was blood. J is TRBJ1-1 and V is TRBV6-1; D gene uncertain. This clonotype was obtained from a woman between 18 and 29 years old with Graves' hyperthyroidism. As DNA, the CDR3 is TGTGCCAGCAAGGAACATGTGAACACTGAAGCTTTCTTT. This codes for CASKEHVNTEAFF.